This is a list of T cell receptor beta chains from one sample in a study of blood T cells in healthy people across ages. TCRdb passed the 5' RACE reads through MiXCR, listing each CDR3 protein once. The sample holds under 2,000,000 distinct CDR3 sequences; less than 50% are singletons and the top ten take over 2%. The specimen sequenced was blood. The receptors derive from a woman aged 40 to 49 in good health. Each CDR3 is given with its conserved first and last residue. Fields, in order: D gene, clone size, J gene, V gene, CDR3 DNA, CDR3 protein. A D gene is named only where the DNA matches it firmly. Some rows mark clone size as missing; the rest say once, few, many or name a class of expanded clone.

TRBD1 few TRBJ2-1 TRBV28 TGTGCCAGCAGACGCAGGGGGCACAGAATCGGGGGTAGGTGGGATGAGCAGTTCTTC CASRRRGHRIGGRWDEQFF
TRBD2 - TRBJ2-1 TRBV4-3 TGCGTCAGCAGCCAAGATTCTAGCGGGGGCACCAATGAGCAGTTCTTC CVSSQDSSGGTNEQFF
- many TRBJ2-1 TRBV12-3/TRBV12-4 TGTGCCAGCAGTCTACAGGGATTCAATGAGCAGTTCTTC CASSLQGFNEQFF
- few TRBJ2-7 TRBV12-3/TRBV12-4 TGTGCCAGCACCCCCTTTGGGGGGCGATTCGTCTACGAGCAGTACTTC CASTPFGGRFVYEQYF
TRBD1 - TRBJ2-7 TRBV6-2/TRBV6-3 TGTGCCAGCAGTTACTCACCCGACAGGGAACTCGATTACGAGCAGTACTTC CASSYSPDRELDYEQYF
- - TRBJ2-5 TRBV2 TGTGCCAGCAGTGGTGCGCGACAGGCGGCGGAGACCCAGTACTTC CASSGARQAAETQYF
TRBD1 - TRBJ1-6 TRBV27 TGTGCCAGCAGTGGGGACAGGGGTAAGAATAATTCACCCCTCCACTTT CASSGDRGKNNSPLHF
- - TRBJ2-4 TRBV5-1 TGCGCCAGCAGCCCCTCGTCGGAACTAGCCAAAAACATTCAGTACTTC CASSPSSELAKNIQYF
- few TRBJ2-3 TRBV4-2 TGTGCCAGCAGCCAAGTCGGCCTAGTTGCAGATACGCAGTATTTT CASSQVGLVADTQYF
- - TRBJ2-1 TRBV20-1 TGCAGTGCTAGTGCGGGGTGGGCGCAGTTCTTC CSASAGWAQFF
TRBD2 - TRBJ2-3 TRBV11-1 TGTGCCAGCAGCACGGGACGGGGGGACACAGATACGCAGTATTTT CASSTGRGDTDTQYF
TRBD1 few TRBJ2-7 TRBV28 TGTGCCAGCAGTCACAGGGGTACACACGAGCAGTACTTC CASSHRGTHEQYF
TRBD2 - TRBJ2-5 TRBV7-2 TGTGCCAGCAGCTTAAGACCGGCGGGGGGTAGAGAGACCCAGTACTTC CASSLRPAGGRETQYF
- - TRBJ2-3 TRBV2 TGTGCCAGCAGTGACGACAGTAACACAGATACGCAGTATTTT CASSDDSNTDTQYF
TRBD1 - TRBJ2-6 TRBV4-3 TGCGCCAGCAGCCAAGATCCTCCCTTGACAGGGCGGCCCAACGTCCTGACTTTC CASSQDPPLTGRPNVLTF
TRBD2 - TRBJ2-1 TRBV7-9 TGTGCCAGCAGCTCGAAAAGCGGGGGCACCTACAATGAGCAGTTCTTC CASSSKSGGTYNEQFF
- - TRBJ2-7 TRBV20-1 TGCAGTGCTAGAGATTTCGGGGGGCTCCTCTACGAGCAGTACTTC CSARDFGGLLYEQYF
- once TRBJ1-1 TRBV7-3 TGTGCCAGCAAGGAGGGGAGGAACACTGAAGCTTTCTTT CASKEGRNTEAFF
- - TRBJ1-5 TRBV11-2 TGTGCCAGCAGTGCGGGCCAGCGGCACAATCAGCCCCAGCATTTT CASSAGQRHNQPQHF
TRBD2 few TRBJ2-5 TRBV2 TGTGCCAGCAGTCTGTCTCTAGCGGGGGGGCGGGAGACCCAGTACTTC CASSLSLAGGRETQYF
- - TRBJ2-1 TRBV11-2 TGTGCCAGCAGCTTCCGACGGATGATCTCCTACAATGAGCGGTTCTTC CASSFRRMISYNERFF
- - TRBJ2-5 TRBV9 TGTGCCAGCAGCGACAACAGGGAGGAGACCCAGTACTTC CASSDNREETQYF
- few TRBJ2-7 TRBV20-1 TGCAGTGCCCGATTCGTGGACTTATACGAGCAGTACTTC CSARFVDLYEQYF
- few TRBJ2-1 TRBV4-1 TGCGCCAGCAGCCAAGACGGTTTAAATAACAATGAGCAGTTCTTC CASSQDGLNNNEQFF
- few TRBJ2-5 TRBV7-6 TGTGCCAGCTCCTCCAACACGGCTTTTGGAGAGACCCAGTACTTC CASSSNTAFGETQYF
TRBD2 - TRBJ2-7 TRBV12-3/TRBV12-4 TGTGCCAGCAGGGGCTTGGGTAGCGGGCGAACCCAGTACTTC CASRGLGSGRTQYF
TRBD2 once TRBJ2-7 TRBV20-1 TGCAGTGCTTCATGGGACTATACAAAGCAGTACTTC CSASWDYTKQYF
TRBD1 - TRBJ2-3 TRBV28 TGTGCCAGCAGTTTCTTCAGGGACAGGGGAGGTACAGATACGCAGTATTTT CASSFFRDRGGTDTQYF
TRBD1 few TRBJ2-5 TRBV6-2/TRBV6-3 TGTGCCAGCAGTGGACAGGCGAACCAAGAGACCCAGTACTTC CASSGQANQETQYF
TRBD1 few TRBJ2-7 TRBV9 TGTGCCAGCAGCGGGGGACAGGGATTGGGTATTCAGTACTTC CASSGGQGLGIQYF
- many TRBJ2-1 TRBV7-8 TGTGCCAGCAGTTTATCGCAGTACAATGAGCAGTTCTTC CASSLSQYNEQFF
TRBD1 few TRBJ2-7 TRBV10-3 TGTGCCATCAATGACAGGGATCACCACGAGCAGTACTTC CAINDRDHHEQYF
- - TRBJ1-2 TRBV28 TGTGCCAGCTCGAGTATCAGGGAGGGCTACACCTTC CASSSIREGYTF
- few TRBJ1-2 TRBV9 TGTGCCAGCAGCGTAGTCGAGGGTCCCTATGGCTACACCTTC CASSVVEGPYGYTF
TRBD2 few TRBJ2-1 TRBV4-2 TGTGCCAGCAGCCAAGAAGTAGCGGGGGGCTGGAATGAGCAGTTCTTC CASSQEVAGGWNEQFF
- - TRBJ1-1 TRBV7-8 TGTGCCAGCAGCACGACCCGGGGGGGGACTGAAGCTTTCTTT CASSTTRGGTEAFF
TRBD2 - TRBJ2-3 TRBV12-3/TRBV12-4 TGTGCCAGCAGGGGGGGGAATCGGCAGGGAACAGATACGCAGTATTTT CASRGGNRQGTDTQYF
TRBD2 - TRBJ2-2 TRBV4-1 TGCGCCAGCAGCCACAGCGGGGGTCCCGGGGAGCTGTTTTTT CASSHSGGPGELFF
TRBD2 - TRBJ2-7 TRBV20-1 TGCAGTGCTAGCGGGGGGGCCTTCGACGAGCAGTACTTC CSASGGAFDEQYF
- few TRBJ1-1 TRBV6-5 TGTGCCAGCAGTTTGGGGGGGGCCGGGGGCACTGAAGCTTTCTTT CASSLGGAGGTEAFF
TRBD1 many TRBJ2-7 TRBV25-1 TGTGCCAGCAACAGGGGAACCTACGAGCAGTACTTC CASNRGTYEQYF
- - TRBJ2-3 TRBV27 TGTGCCAACAGGGCTAGCGGCGCCGATACGCAGTATTTT CANRASGADTQYF
TRBD1 - TRBJ1-2 TRBV6-2/TRBV6-3 TGTGCCAGCAGATCGACAGGGCGGGGGGCCTATGGCTACACCTTC CASRSTGRGAYGYTF
- - TRBJ2-7 TRBV6-5 TGTGCCAGCACCTCGAGCTGGACCTCCTACGAGCAGTACTTC CASTSSWTSYEQYF
- - TRBJ1-4 TRBV4-3 TGCGCCAGCAGCCAAGAGAATAATGAAAAACTGTTTTTT CASSQENNEKLFF
- - TRBJ2-5 TRBV7-9 TGTGCCAGCAGCGTAACAGAAAACCAAGAGACCCAGTACTTC CASSVTENQETQYF
- - TRBJ2-3 TRBV4-3 TGCGCCAGCAGCCAAGGCCCGAGCGCGCGAAAGACAGATACGCAGTATTTT CASSQGPSARKTDTQYF
- - TRBJ2-1 TRBV5-1 TGCGCCAGCAGCTTGGGCCCAACAGGGATAAGAAATGAGCAGTTCTTC CASSLGPTGIRNEQFF